These T cell receptor beta chains were read from a single sample in a study of blood T cell repertoires in COVID-19. Some clones are missing from TCRdb's copy, which holds only in-frame ones; the method was immunoSEQ multiplex PCR. Among hundreds of thousands of clones, around 84% were seen once, and the ten largest hold about 4.1%. Sequencing was done on a sample of peripheral blood. The receptors shown here come from a man in his forties or fifties with acute or convalescent COVID-19. The conserved cysteine and the conserved F or W are not part of the CDR3 here.

>16|TRBJ1-1|TRBV4-1
ASSHVIWAQGRNTEAF
>11|TRBJ2-3|TRBV11-3
ASSWRPGDTQY
>13|TRBJ1-6|TRBV7-9
ASSPGQVGDSPLH
>12|TRBJ1-2|TRBV5-6
ASSLVQGGYGYT
>14|TRBJ1-1|TRBV6-6
ASSRPPGSAVLEAF
>13|TRBJ1-1|TRBV5-1
ASSPPTGISTEAF
>16|TRBJ1-4|TRBV18
ASSLLGTGARGQEKLF
>12|TRBJ1-3|TRBV14
ASSPNFSGNTIY
>10|TRBJ1-1|TRBV12-3/TRBV12-4
ASSPQTGISF
>11|TRBJ1-1|TRBV2
ASRAGQAHEAF
>13|TRBJ1-3|TRBV5-1
ASSLTGNPGNTIY
>11|TRBJ2-4|TRBV19
ASSLGLSDIQY
>14|TRBJ1-1|TRBV4-1
ASSQDFGTLNTEAF
>13|TRBJ1-1|TRBV5-4
ASSQQTGTGGNAF
>13|TRBJ1-4|TRBV19
ASSRQLSTNEKLF
>15|TRBJ1-5|TRBV3-1/TRBV3-2
ASSQATGPFFNQPQH
>13|TRBJ2-2|TRBV6-5
ASRDSTQNTGELF
>11|TRBJ1-5|TRBV5-5
ASSLDRTQPQH
>13|TRBJ1-4|TRBV19
ASGPRTGGNEKLF
>13|TRBJ2-2|TRBV6-5
ASSSGTGNTGELF
>14|TRBJ2-7|TRBV5-1
ASSSLPADAVKEQY
>13|TRBJ2-7|TRBV7-3
ASSLGAGPNYEQY
>14|TRBJ1-4|TRBV18
ASSPPSTGNNEKLF
>16|TRBJ1-2|TRBV18
ASSPPNLRTGGYYGYT
>13|TRBJ1-2|TRBV28
ASSLSLGDGYGYT
>13|TRBJ1-4|TRBV27
ASRRTLVTNEKLF
>12|TRBJ1-3|TRBV20-1
SASNRADGNTIY
>13|TRBJ1-3|TRBV18
ASSPRTGSGNTIY
>12|TRBJ1-2|TRBV7-8
ASNSGTGSYGYT
>17|TRBJ2-5|TRBV4-1
ASSLDPLTSGGARETQY
>14|TRBJ1-2|TRBV5-1
ASSSRPSPGQDGYT
>13|TRBJ1-1|TRBV27
ASRLQGARGTEAF
>11|TRBJ1-3|TRBV7-3
ASSPGQGNTIY
>10|TRBJ2-7|TRBV2
ASSLQGLEQY
>11|TRBJ2-5|TRBV5-1
ASSRGLTETQY
>14|TRBJ1-6|TRBV6-5
ASSYSRDRGGSPLH
>11|TRBJ2-7|TRBV6-5
ASSPPGTDEQY
>13|TRBJ1-2|TRBV29-1
SVEGGGGTNYGYT
>9|TRBJ1-2|TRBV7-9
ASSLTGGYT
>11|TRBJ1-1|TRBV19
ASSAARGTEAF
>11|TRBJ1-5|TRBV7-8
ASAVGDNQPQH
>15|TRBJ1-1|TRBV3-1/TRBV3-2
ASSPSRTGILDTEAF
>13|TRBJ1-2|TRBV7-9
ASSSMGQNNYGYT
>13|TRBJ1-2|TRBV7-9
ASSPRDRGLYGYT
>12|TRBJ1-2|TRBV5-6
ASSLRRASYGYT
>12|TRBJ1-2|TRBV19
ASSWGDTRYGYT